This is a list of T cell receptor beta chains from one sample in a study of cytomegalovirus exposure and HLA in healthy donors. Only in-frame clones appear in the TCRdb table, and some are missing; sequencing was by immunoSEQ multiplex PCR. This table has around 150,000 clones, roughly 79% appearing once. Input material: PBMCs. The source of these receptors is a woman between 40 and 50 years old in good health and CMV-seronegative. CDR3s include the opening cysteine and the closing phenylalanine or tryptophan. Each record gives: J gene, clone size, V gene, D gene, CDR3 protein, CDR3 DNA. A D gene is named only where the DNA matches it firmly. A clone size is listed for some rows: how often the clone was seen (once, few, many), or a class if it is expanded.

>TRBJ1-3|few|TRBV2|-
CASTEGVGHRDDTIYF
TGTGCCAGCACTGAAGGGGTTGGGCATCGGGATGACACCATATATTTT
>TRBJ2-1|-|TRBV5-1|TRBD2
CASSPQPLAVDNEQFF
TGCGCCAGCAGCCCACAGCCACTAGCGGTCGACAATGAGCAGTTCTTC
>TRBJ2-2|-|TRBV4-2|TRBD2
CASSHPSGTANTGELFF
TGTGCCAGCAGCCACCCTAGCGGGACCGCGAACACCGGGGAGCTGTTTTTT
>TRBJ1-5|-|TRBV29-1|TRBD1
CSVSPGTGDQPQHF
TGCAGCGTTAGTCCCGGGACAGGGGATCAGCCCCAGCATTTT
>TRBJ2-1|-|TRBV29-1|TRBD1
CSVLKGANEQFF
TGCAGCGTGCTGAAGGGGGCCAATGAGCAGTTCTTC
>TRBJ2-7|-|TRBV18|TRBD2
CASSLGTSGTYEQYF
TGTGCCAGCTCCCTCGGGACTAGCGGGACCTACGAGCAGTACTTC
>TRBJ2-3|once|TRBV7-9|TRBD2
CASTNLLAGDGDTQYF
TGTGCCAGCACCAATCTACTAGCGGGAGATGGTGATACGCAGTATTTT
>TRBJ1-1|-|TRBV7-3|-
CASSLRTNTEAFF
TGTGCCAGCAGCTTACGGACTAACACTGAGGCTTTCTTT
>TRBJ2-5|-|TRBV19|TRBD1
CASRRQGRETQYF
TGTGCCAGTAGGAGACAGGGGAGGGAGACCCAGTACTTC
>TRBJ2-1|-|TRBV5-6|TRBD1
CASRLDRDEQFF
TGTGCCAGCAGATTGGACAGGGATGAGCAGTTCTTC
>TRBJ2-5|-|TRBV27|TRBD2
CASSPIRGVETQYF
TGTGCCAGCAGTCCTATCCGGGGGGTAGAGACCCAGTACTTC
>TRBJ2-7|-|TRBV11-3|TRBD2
CASSLKLAGVGYEQYF
TGTGCCAGCAGCTTAAAGTTAGCGGGAGTAGGGTACGAGCAGTACTTC
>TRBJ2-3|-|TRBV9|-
CASSGDNTDTQYF
TGTGCCAGCAGCGGTGACAACACAGATACGCAGTATTTT
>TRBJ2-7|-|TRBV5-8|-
CASSLVVGRQAAYEQYF
TGTGCCAGCAGCTTGGTAGTTGGCAGACAGGCCGCCTACGAGCAGTACTTC
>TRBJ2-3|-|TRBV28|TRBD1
CASSWDRGTDTQYF
TGTGCCAGCAGTTGGGACAGAGGGACAGATACGCAGTATTTT
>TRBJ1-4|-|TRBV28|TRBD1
CASSSRTGANEKLFF
TGTGCCAGCAGTTCACGGACAGGGGCTAATGAAAAACTGTTTTTT
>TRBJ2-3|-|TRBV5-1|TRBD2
CASSLGSGLAGGPGTDTQYF
TGCGCCAGCAGCTTGGGATCCGGACTAGCGGGAGGGCCGGGCACAGATACGCAGTATTTT
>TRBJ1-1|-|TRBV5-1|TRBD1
CASSLVDRQGGSAFF
TGCGCCAGCAGCTTGGTGGATAGACAGGGAGGCTCGGCTTTCTTT
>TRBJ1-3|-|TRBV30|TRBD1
CAWSRQGGVGNTIYF
TGTGCCTGGAGTCGCCAGGGGGGAGTGGGAAACACCATATATTTT
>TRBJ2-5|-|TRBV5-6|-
CASSSDSASLGGTQYF
TGTGCCAGCAGCTCGGACAGCGCTTCCCTAGGGGGGACCCAGTACTTC
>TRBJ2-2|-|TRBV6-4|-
CASGRLANTGELFF
TGTGCCAGCGGGAGACTGGCGAACACCGGGGAGCTGTTTTTT
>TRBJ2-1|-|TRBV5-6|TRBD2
CASSSRPAGNEQFF
TGTGCCAGCAGCTCCCGGCCAGCGGGGAATGAGCAGTTCTTC
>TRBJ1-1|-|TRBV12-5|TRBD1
CASGLGPTGGAFLGNTEAFF
TGTGCTAGTGGTTTGGGGCCAACAGGGGGCGCGTTTCTCGGGAACACTGAAGCTTTCTTT
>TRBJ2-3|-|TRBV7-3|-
CASSLKGERGGTDTQYF
TGTGCCAGCAGCTTAAAGGGGGAGCGGGGCGGTACAGATACGCAGTATTTT
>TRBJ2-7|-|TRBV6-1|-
CASRGARGSYEQYF
TGTGCCAGCAGAGGGGCCAGGGGATCCTACGAGCAGTACTTC
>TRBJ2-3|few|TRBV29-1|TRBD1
CSVLVLADRPTQYF
TGCAGCGTGCTGGTCCTGGCGGACAGGCCTACGCAGTATTTT
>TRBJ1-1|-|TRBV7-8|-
CASRYDQDLNTEAFF
TGTGCCAGCAGGTATGATCAGGATTTGAACACTGAAGCTTTCTTT
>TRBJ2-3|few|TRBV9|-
CASSPSEDTQYF
TGTGCCAGCAGCCCCTCGGAGGATACGCAGTATTTT
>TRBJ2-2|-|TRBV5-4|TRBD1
CASSRTGSNTGELFF
TGTGCCAGCAGCAGGACAGGGTCTAACACCGGGGAGCTGTTTTTT
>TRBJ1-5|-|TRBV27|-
CASSLQGGLNQPQHF
TGTGCCAGCAGTTTACAGGGAGGCCTCAATCAGCCCCAGCATTTT
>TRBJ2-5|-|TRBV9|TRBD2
CASSVTGLALQETQYF
TGTGCCAGCAGCGTAACGGGACTAGCGCTCCAAGAGACCCAGTACTTC
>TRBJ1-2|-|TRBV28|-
CASSFLANYGYTF
TGTGCCAGCAGTTTTCTGGCCAACTATGGCTACACCTTC
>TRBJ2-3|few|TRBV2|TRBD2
CASSLSGKSTDTQYF
TGTGCCAGCAGTCTCAGCGGGAAGTCCACAGATACGCAGTATTTT
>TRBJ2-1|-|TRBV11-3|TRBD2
CASSTAGGSSSYNEQFF
TGTGCCAGCAGCACGGCGGGAGGCTCGAGCTCCTACAATGAGCAGTTCTTC
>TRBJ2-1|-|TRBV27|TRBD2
CASSRTSGSYEQFF
TGTGCCAGCAGCCGGACTAGCGGGAGCTATGAGCAGTTCTTC
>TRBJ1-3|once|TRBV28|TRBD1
CANPRQGEASGNTIYF
TGTGCCAACCCCCGGCAGGGGGAGGCCTCTGGAAACACCATATATTTT
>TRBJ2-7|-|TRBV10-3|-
CAISDPTDNGRRASYEQYF
TGTGCCATCAGTGACCCGACTGACAATGGGAGGCGGGCATCGTACGAGCAGTACTTC
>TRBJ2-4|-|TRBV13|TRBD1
CASSLRGDRGGNIQYF
TGTGCCAGCAGCTTAAGGGGGGACAGGGGGGGGAACATTCAGTACTTC
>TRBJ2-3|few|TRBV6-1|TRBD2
CASGGLAGGPEDTQYF
TGTGCCAGCGGTGGCCTAGCGGGAGGGCCGGAAGATACGCAGTATTTT
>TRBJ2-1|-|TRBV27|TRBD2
CASSPLAGVNEQFF
TGTGCCAGCAGTCCCCTAGCGGGAGTCAATGAGCAGTTCTTC
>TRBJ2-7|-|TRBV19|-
CASSIEDSFYEQYF
TGTGCCAGTAGTATCGAGGACAGCTTCTACGAGCAGTACTTC
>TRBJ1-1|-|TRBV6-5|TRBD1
CATGQGDGTEAFF
TGTGCCACTGGACAGGGGGACGGCACTGAAGCTTTCTTT
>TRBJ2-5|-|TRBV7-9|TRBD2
CASTPLSGVREAQYF
TGTGCCAGCACTCCCTTGTCCGGGGTCCGGGAGGCCCAGTACTTC
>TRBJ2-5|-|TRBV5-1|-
CASSEGSGQETQYF
TGCGCCAGCAGCGAGGGGAGCGGGCAAGAGACCCAGTACTTC
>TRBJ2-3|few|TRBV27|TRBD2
CASSDLSGSGVDTQYF
TGTGCCAGCAGTGACCTAAGCGGGAGCGGCGTTGATACGCAGTATTTT
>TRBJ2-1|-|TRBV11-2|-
CASSLTGTSVYNEQFF
TGTGCCAGCAGCCTGACCGGGACATCCGTCTACAATGAGCAGTTCTTC
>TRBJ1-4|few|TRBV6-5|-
CASSYSTGLGEKLFF
TGTGCCAGCAGTTACTCTACAGGCCTAGGTGAAAAACTGTTTTTT
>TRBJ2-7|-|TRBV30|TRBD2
CAWSKLAGDYEQYF
TGTGCCTGGAGCAAACTAGCGGGGGACTACGAGCAGTACTTC
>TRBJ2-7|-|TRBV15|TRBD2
CATSRDGRGPYEQYF
TGTGCCACCAGCAGAGATGGGAGGGGACCCTACGAGCAGTACTTC